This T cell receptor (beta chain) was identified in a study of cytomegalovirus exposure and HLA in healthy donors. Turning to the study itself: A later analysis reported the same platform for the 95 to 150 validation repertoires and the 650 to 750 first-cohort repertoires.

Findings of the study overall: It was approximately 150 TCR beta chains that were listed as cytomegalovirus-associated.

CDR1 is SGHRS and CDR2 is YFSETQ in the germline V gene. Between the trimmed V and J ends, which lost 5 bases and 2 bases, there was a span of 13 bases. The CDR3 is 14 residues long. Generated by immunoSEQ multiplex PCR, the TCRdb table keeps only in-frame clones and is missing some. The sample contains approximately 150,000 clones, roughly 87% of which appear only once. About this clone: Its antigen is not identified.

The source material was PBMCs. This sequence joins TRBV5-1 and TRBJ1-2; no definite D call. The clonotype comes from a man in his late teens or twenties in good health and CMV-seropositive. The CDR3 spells CASRAVTVNYGYTF. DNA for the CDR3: TGCGCCAGCAGAGCCGTTACAGTAAACTATGGCTACACCTTC.